These 11 T cell receptor beta chains share one sample of origin, sequenced in a study of T cells in Graves' hyperthyroidism and ophthalmopathy. There were TCR beta CDR3 regions amplified from RNA transcripts. First-round RT-PCR with HTBI primers amplified the TCR CDR3 region. TCRdb processed the multiplex PCR reads anew with MiXCR; each CDR3 protein has one entry. The sample lists some 500,000 distinct CDR3 sequences, 13% to 15% occurring once. The sequenced material came from blood. The receptors originated from a woman between 18 and 30 years old with Graves' hyperthyroidism.

This clonotype was observed many times. The J gene is TRBJ2-1, the V gene TRBV12-3 or TRBV12-4, with D uncertain. This CDR3 region has 11 residues. With 10 bases removed from V and 6 bases from J, the gap between germline ends came to 10 bases. The CDR3 bases are TGTGCCACGCGACGCAGCAATGAGCAGTTCTTC. Its protein product is CATRRSNEQFF.

V and J are TRBV4-1 and TRBJ2-2, with D perhaps TRBD2 (6 bases). CDR1 and CDR2 from the germline V gene are MGHRA and YSYEKL. CDR3 length: 15 amino acids. Trimming removed 4 bases at V and 7 bases at J, with 16 bases between. The CDR3 here is CASSRLDGGNGELFF. The CDR3 nucleotides are TGCGCCAGCAGCCGCTTGGACGGAGGGAACGGGGAGCTGTTTTTT.

With regard to this clonotype: Its ends do not fully match the called genes, so a read error is possible. The J gene is TRBJ2-1, the V gene TRBV7-9; 12 bases map to TRBD2. The CDR3 is 14 residues long. CDR1 and CDR2 (germline): SEHNR, FQNEAQ (reference sequence). The CDR3 nucleotides read TGTGCCAGCAGCTCCCTGACTAGCGGGAGACCTCATCTCTTC. Its translation is CASSSLTSGRPHLF.

This chain connects TRBV30 to TRBJ2-3, with a tentative D call TRBD2 (5 bases). The V and J ends lost 0 bases and 0 bases respectively, with 10 bases between them. In germline, CDR1 is GTSNPN, CDR2 SVGIG (reference sequence). The CDR3 extends over 15 amino acids. CDR3: CAWSVTSGSTDTQYF. Here the CDR3 DNA reads TGTGCCTGGAGTGTAACAAGCGGTAGCACAGATACGCAGTATTTT.

This clonotype has ten or more counts. The V call is TRBV12-3 or TRBV12-4, the J call TRBJ2-7; the match to TRBD2 covers 8 bases. After removal of 4 bases from V and 3 bases from J, the junction contained 11 bases not matched to a gene. The CDR3 is made up of 16 amino acids. CDR3 in amino acids: CASSSQHTSGYYEQYF. The CDR3 DNA reads TGTGCCAGCAGTTCCCAACATACTAGCGGATACTACGAGCAGTACTTC.

This clonotype was observed many times. The chain carries TRBV9 and TRBJ2-7, with 9 bases lining up with TRBD2. V was clipped by 0 bases and J by 2 bases; unmatched bases: 6. The CDR3 contains 16 residues. Germline V lookup: CDR1 SGDLS, CDR2 YYNGEE. Here the CDR3 DNA reads TGTGCCAGCAGCGTAGAAGCGGGAGGTGGTGCCTACGAGCAGTACGTC. Residues: CASSVEAGGGAYEQYV.

The CDR3 DNA follows: TGTGCCAGCAGCTTGGACGTGGCGGACATTCAGTACTTC. Its protein product is CASSLDVADIQYF. The gene calls are TRBV5-5 and TRBJ2-4, with D unresolved. Looked up from germline, CDR1 is SGHKS and CDR2 is YYEKEE (reference sequence). Between the trimmed V and J ends, which lost 0 bases and 8 bases, there was a span of 9 bases. The CDR3 sequence is 13 residues long.

This clonotype was counted many times. The chain is built from TRBV5-1 and TRBJ2-7, with a weak D call TRBD2 (6 bases). Germline lookup yields CDR1 SGHRS and CDR2 YFSETQ. V gave up 2 bases and J gave up 1 base, with 13 bases separating them. This CDR3 has 15 residues. Here the CDR3 DNA reads TGCGCCAGCAGCTTTGACGGGAGCTTGTCCTACGAGCAGTACTTC. It translates to CASSFDGSLSYEQYF.

The chain is built from TRBV19 and TRBJ1-2; D is unresolved. With 2 bases removed from V and 8 bases from J, the gap between germline ends came to 18 bases. CDR3 length: 15 residues. CDR1 and CDR2 from the germline V gene are LNHDA and SQIVND (reference sequence). The CDR3 sequence: CASSIIDEVSPGYTF. The DNA of the CDR3 is TGTGCCAGTAGTATAATTGACGAAGTTTCCCCGGGCTACACCTTC.

This clonotype occurred many times. This sequence joins TRBV19 and TRBJ1-1; 8 nucleotides line up with TRBD1. V gave up 3 bases and J gave up 1 base; unmatched junction bases: 7. The CDR3 has 16 residues. The germline CDR1 and CDR2 sequences are LNHDA and SQIVND (reference sequence). CDR3 region: CASSMVTGGGNTEAFF. The CDR3, as DNA: TGTGCCAGTAGTATGGTTACAGGGGGGGGGAACACTGAAGCTTTCTTT.

The chain links TRBV13 to TRBJ2-7; 7 bases agree with TRBD2. This CDR3 comprises 16 residues. With V trimmed by 2 bases and J by 6 bases, 13 bases remained unmatched. CDR1 and CDR2 (germline): PRHDT, FYEKMQ (reference sequence). The CDR3 DNA reads TGTGCCAGCAGCTTAAAGATGGGCGGCGGGAGTATCGAGCAGTACTTC. Residues: CASSLKMGGGSIEQYF.